This T cell receptor (beta chain) derives from a study of blood T cell repertoires in COVID-19. Across the whole study: Acute and convalescent COVID-19 samples came from the United States, Italy and Spain.

This CDR3 comprises 15 residues. Trimming took 7 bases from V and 4 from J, leaving 19 bases between them. CDR1 is MDHEN, CDR2 SYDVKM, per germline. This clone came up once. The authors' processing: Counts of nucleated cells, estimated from reference gene primer amplification, were obtained. Some clones are missing from TCRdb's copy, which holds only in-frame ones; the method was immunoSEQ multiplex PCR. V and J calls plus clone size are reproduced from that table; the DNA served to infer D and trimming. Altogether about 260,000 clones are present, around 87% being singletons, with the ten largest covering 2.3%.

This chain uses TRBV28 with TRBJ2-5, with D maybe TRBD2 (7 bases). The sequence came from a woman between 45 and 60 years old with acute or convalescent COVID-19. Input material: peripheral blood. CDR3 residues: CASIPGGAGAETQYF. CDR3 nucleotide sequence: TGTGCCAGCATCCCTGGGGGGGCAGGCGCAGAGACCCAGTACTTC.